This T cell receptor beta chain is drawn from a study of glioma-infiltrating T cells after dendritic cell vaccination. Sequenced by immunoSEQ multiplex PCR; TCRdb stores in-frame clones only, minus some. The data show over 90,000 clones, roughly 76% seen once. This CDR3 is 13 amino acids long. Trimming pared 1 base from V and 8 bases from J, leaving 14 bases between. In germline, CDR1 is SQVTM, CDR2 ANQGSEA. The origin of this receptor is a human donor with glioblastoma. This rearrangement joins TRBV29-1 to TRBJ1-2; D might be TRBD1 (5 bases). The specimen was blood, collected before dendritic cell vaccination. Here the CDR3 DNA reads TGCAGCGTTGAAGGGCAGGGAGGTTGGGGCTACACCTTC. Protein sequence: CSVEGQGGWGYTF.